Listed below are T cell receptor beta chains from one sample, sequenced in a study of OX40 agonist ivuxolimab in advanced cancers. Profiling relied on immunoSEQ multiplex PCR, and the TCRdb table lists in-frame clones only, not all of them. Of roughly 72,000 clones in the sample, about 85% were seen once. Sequences were derived from CD4+ or CD8+ T cells sorted from blood, sampled in a trial of the OX40 agonist ivuxolimab. The receptors originated from an adult with an advanced solid tumor such as melanoma, head and neck, liver or kidney cancer. Each CDR3 is given with its conserved first and last residue. The D gene is left open where the match is weak. Clone size is given for some rows only: seen once, a few or many times, or a class if the clone is expanded.

j_call	v_call	d_call	clone_size	cdr3_aa	cdr3_nt
TRBJ1-3	TRBV7-6	NA	NA	CASSLMTGNSGNTIYF	TGTGCCAGCAGCCTAATGACAGGAAACTCTGGAAACACCATATATTTT
TRBJ2-1	TRBV4-2	NA	NA	CASSQEGDIADNEQFF	TGTGCCAGCAGCCAGGAGGGAGACATAGCAGACAATGAGCAGTTCTTC
TRBJ1-1	TRBV27	TRBD1	NA	CASSPLGTGNTEAFF	TGTGCCAGCAGTCCCCTCGGGACAGGGAACACTGAAGCTTTCTTT
TRBJ2-1	TRBV20-1	NA	NA	CSASTGFF	TGCAGTGCTTCCACAGGGTTCTTC
TRBJ1-2	TRBV7-9	TRBD1	NA	CASSPDPGQGASGYTF	TGTGCCAGCAGTCCAGACCCGGGACAGGGGGCCTCTGGCTACACCTTC
TRBJ1-1	TRBV6-1	NA	NA	CASSEIGTEAFF	TGTGCCAGCAGTGAGATAGGGACTGAAGCTTTCTTT
TRBJ2-7	TRBV6-6	TRBD1	NA	CASSYPIQGASGEQYF	TGTGCCAGCAGTTACCCCATACAGGGGGCGAGTGGCGAGCAGTACTTC
TRBJ2-3	TRBV11-1	TRBD2	NA	CASRGGGDTQYF	TGTGCCAGCAGGGGCGGGGGAGATACGCAGTATTTT
TRBJ2-4	TRBV9	TRBD1	NA	CASSTGTGKNIQYF	TGTGCCAGCAGCACCGGGACAGGGAAAAACATTCAGTACTTC
TRBJ2-1	TRBV7-2	NA	NA	CASSARRSSYNEQFF	TGTGCCAGCAGCGCTAGGAGGAGCTCCTACAATGAGCAGTTCTTC
TRBJ1-4	TRBV7-9	TRBD1	NA	CASSRDRGYLVEKLFF	TGTGCCAGCAGCAGGGACAGGGGGTATCTGGTTGAAAAACTGTTTTTT
TRBJ1-2	TRBV7-3	NA	NA	CASGGDYGYTF	TGTGCCAGCGGGGGTGACTATGGCTACACCTTC
TRBJ2-7	TRBV6-5	TRBD2	NA	CASSYGPGGYEQYF	TGTGCCAGCAGTTACGGGCCGGGGGGGTACGAGCAGTACTTC
TRBJ1-1	TRBV21-1	NA	NA	CASSKIRGLSTEAFF	TGTGCCAGCAGCAAGATCAGGGGATTGAGCACTGAAGCTTTCTTT
TRBJ2-2	TRBV27	NA	NA	CASSLSVGSAGELFF	TGTGCCAGCAGTTTAAGCGTGGGATCAGCCGGGGAGCTGTTTTTT
TRBJ1-6	TRBV2	NA	NA	CASRIRDGYNSPLHF	TGTGCCAGCAGAATCAGGGACGGCTATAATTCACCCCTCCACTTT
TRBJ2-7	TRBV7-6	NA	NA	CASSVRSEQYF	TGTGCCAGCAGCGTTCGGAGCGAGCAGTACTTC
TRBJ1-2	TRBV7-6	NA	NA	CASSLVPENGYTF	TGTGCCAGCAGCTTAGTGCCGGAGAACGGCTACACCTTC
TRBJ2-7	TRBV7-8	NA	NA	CASSRIQGGEQYF	TGTGCCAGCAGCCGTATCCAGGGTGGTGAGCAGTACTTC
TRBJ1-1	TRBV7-9	NA	NA	CASSLVAGRGTEAFF	TGTGCCAGCAGCTTAGTAGCTGGGAGGGGGACTGAAGCTTTCTTT
TRBJ1-1	TRBV7-3	NA	NA	CASSFDVNTEAFF	TGTGCCAGCAGCTTCGACGTGAACACTGAAGCTTTCTTT
TRBJ1-6	TRBV19	NA	NA	CASRHLDVYNSPLHF	TGTGCCAGTAGACACTTGGATGTCTATAATTCACCCCTCCACTTT
TRBJ1-4	TRBV30	TRBD1	once	CAWNKGAGVKNEKLFF	TGTGCCTGGAATAAGGGGGCCGGGGTAAAAAATGAAAAACTGTTTTTT
TRBJ2-1	TRBV12-5	TRBD2	NA	CASGGILAGSNEQFF	TGTGCTAGTGGTGGAATTCTAGCGGGTTCCAATGAGCAGTTCTTC
TRBJ2-5	TRBV18	NA	NA	CASSIRSVLQETQYF	TGTGCCAGCTCGATCCGAAGTGTTCTCCAAGAGACCCAGTACTTC
TRBJ2-7	TRBV18	TRBD1	few	CASSPPGQGYEQYF	TGTGCCAGCTCACCCCCGGGACAGGGCTACGAGCAGTACTTC
TRBJ1-1	TRBV4-1	NA	NA	CASSQDSVGRPNTEAFF	TGCGCCAGCAGCCAAGATTCGGTGGGCCGTCCCAACACTGAAGCTTTCTTT
TRBJ1-4	TRBV7-9	NA	NA	CASSFGAQGNEKLFF	TGTGCCAGCAGCTTCGGCGCACAGGGTAATGAAAAACTGTTTTTT